This T cell receptor beta chain was captured in a study of T cells expressing NK-cell markers. Across the study: Most of the eight sequenced donors tested HCMV-seropositive; one tested seronegative.

TCRdb re-called the 5' RACE reads and shows each CDR3 protein once, DNA omitted. The repertoire table contains approximately 380,000 distinct CDR3 sequences. There are 13 residues in the CDR3. Germline V CDR1 and CDR2: DFQATT, SNEGSKA (reference sequence). This sequence was found in a man between 18 and 69 years old in good health. Sequenced input: blood T cells: a sorted CD56 or NKG2C T cell subset, CD4+ or CD8+ T cells, or bulk PBMC T cells (not recorded which). The chain employs TRBV20-1 and TRBJ2-7; TCRdb proposes TRBD2, but this gene call is untestable without DNA. This CDR3 reads CSAAGLASYEQYF.